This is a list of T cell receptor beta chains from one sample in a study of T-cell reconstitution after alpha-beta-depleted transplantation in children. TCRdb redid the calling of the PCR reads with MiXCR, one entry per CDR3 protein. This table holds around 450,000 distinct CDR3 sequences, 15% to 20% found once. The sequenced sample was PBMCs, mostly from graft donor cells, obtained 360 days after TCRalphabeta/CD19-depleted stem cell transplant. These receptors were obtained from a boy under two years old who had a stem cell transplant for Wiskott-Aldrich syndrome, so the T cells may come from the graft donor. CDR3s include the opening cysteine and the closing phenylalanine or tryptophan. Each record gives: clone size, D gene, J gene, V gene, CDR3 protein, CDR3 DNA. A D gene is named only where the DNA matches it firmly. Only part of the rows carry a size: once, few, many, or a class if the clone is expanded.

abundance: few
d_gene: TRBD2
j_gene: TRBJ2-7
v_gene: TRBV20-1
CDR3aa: CSARDLSGREYEQYF
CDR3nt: TGCAGTGCTAGAGATCTGAGCGGGAGAGAGTACGAGCAGTACTTC

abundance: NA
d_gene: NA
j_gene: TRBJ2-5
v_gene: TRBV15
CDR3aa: CATSRGPGTMGETQYF
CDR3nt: TGTGCCACCAGCAGAGGACCGGGAACAATGGGTGAGACCCAGTACTTC

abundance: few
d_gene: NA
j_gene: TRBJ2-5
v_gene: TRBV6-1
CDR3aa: CASELDGHWETQYF
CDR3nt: TGTGCCAGCGAACTTGACGGACATTGGGAGACCCAGTACTTC

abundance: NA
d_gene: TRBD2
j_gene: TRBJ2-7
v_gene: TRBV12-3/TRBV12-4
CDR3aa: CARSTSGSYEQYF
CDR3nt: TGTGCCAGAAGTACTAGCGGTTCCTACGAGCAGTACTTC

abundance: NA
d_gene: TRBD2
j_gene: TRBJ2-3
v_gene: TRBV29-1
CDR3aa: CSAASGLHKDMQYF
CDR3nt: TGCAGCGCCGCTAGCGGGCTCCACAAGGATATGCAGTATTTT

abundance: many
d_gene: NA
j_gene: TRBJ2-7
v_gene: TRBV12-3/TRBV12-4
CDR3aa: CASSIWQGEQYF
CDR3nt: TGTGCCAGCAGCATCTGGCAGGGCGAGCAGTACTTC

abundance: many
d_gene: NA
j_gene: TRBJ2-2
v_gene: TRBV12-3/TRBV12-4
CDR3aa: CASSSGTGELFF
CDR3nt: TGTGCCAGCAGTTCCGGCACCGGGGAGCTGTTTTTT

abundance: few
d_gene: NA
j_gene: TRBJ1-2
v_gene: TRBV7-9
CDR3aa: CASSLWVGTAREASTF
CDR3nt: TGTGCCAGCAGCTTATGGGTCGGGACCGCCAGGGAGGCTAGCACCTTC

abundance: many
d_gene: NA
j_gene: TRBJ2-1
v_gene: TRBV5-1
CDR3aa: CASSFYSVNEQFF
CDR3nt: TGCGCCAGCAGCTTTTATTCCGTAAATGAGCAGTTCTTC

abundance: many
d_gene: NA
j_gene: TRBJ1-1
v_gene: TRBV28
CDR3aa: CASSMDAREAFF
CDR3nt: TGTGCCAGCAGCATGGACGCCCGTGAGGCTTTCTTT

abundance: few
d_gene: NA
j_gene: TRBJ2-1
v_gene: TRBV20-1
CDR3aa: CSARVGQYNEQFF
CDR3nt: TGCAGTGCTAGAGTGGGCCAATACAATGAGCAGTTCTTC

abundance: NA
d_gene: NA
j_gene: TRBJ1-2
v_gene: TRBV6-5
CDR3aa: CASSYRGSFGGYTF
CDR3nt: TGTGCCAGCAGTTACCGCGGGTCCTTCGGCGGCTACACCTTC

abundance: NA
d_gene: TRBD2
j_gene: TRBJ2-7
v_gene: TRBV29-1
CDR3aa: CSVGGGRVLGEQYF
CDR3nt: TGCAGCGTTGGCGGGGGAAGGGTGTTAGGCGAGCAGTACTTC

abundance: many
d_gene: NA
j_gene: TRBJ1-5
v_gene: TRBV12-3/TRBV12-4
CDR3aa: CASSLGRYSNQPQHF
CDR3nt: TGTGCCAGCAGCCTTGGACGTTATAGCAATCAGCCCCAGCATTTT

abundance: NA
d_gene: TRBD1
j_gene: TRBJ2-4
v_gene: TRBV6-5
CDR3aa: CASRTGGNIQYF
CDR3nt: TGTGCCAGCAGGACAGGGGGCAACATTCAGTACTTC

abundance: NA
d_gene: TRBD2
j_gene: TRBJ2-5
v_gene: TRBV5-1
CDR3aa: CASSPGLALRETQYF
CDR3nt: TGCGCCAGCAGCCCGGGACTAGCCTTAAGAGAGACCCAGTACTTC

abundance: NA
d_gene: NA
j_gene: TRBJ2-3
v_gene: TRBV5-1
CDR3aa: CASSLEQVGYTQYF
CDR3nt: TGCGCCAGCAGCTTGGAACAGGTTGGCTATACGCAGTATTTT

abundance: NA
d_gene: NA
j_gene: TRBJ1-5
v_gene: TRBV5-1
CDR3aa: CASSLNWGFSPQHF
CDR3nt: TGCGCCAGCAGCTTGAATTGGGGGTTCTCGCCCCAGCATTTT

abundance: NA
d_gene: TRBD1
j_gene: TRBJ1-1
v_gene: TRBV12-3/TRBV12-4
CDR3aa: CASSSPSTGEDTEAFF
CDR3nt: TGTGCCAGCAGTTCCCCGTCGACAGGGGAGGACACTGAAGCTTTCTTT

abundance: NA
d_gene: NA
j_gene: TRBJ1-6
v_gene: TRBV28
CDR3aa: CASTPVTSSYNSPLHF
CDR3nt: TGTGCCAGCACCCCAGTGACCAGCTCCTATAATTCACCCCTCCACTTT

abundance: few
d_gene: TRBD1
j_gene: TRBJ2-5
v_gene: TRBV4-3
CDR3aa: CASSQGQGVPQETQYF
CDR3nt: TGCGCCAGCAGCCAAGGGCAGGGGGTACCCCAAGAGACCCAGTACTTC

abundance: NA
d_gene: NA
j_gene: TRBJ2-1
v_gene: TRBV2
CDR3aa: CASSELTSNEQFF
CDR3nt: TGTGCCAGCAGTGAACTAACTTCCAATGAGCAGTTCTTC

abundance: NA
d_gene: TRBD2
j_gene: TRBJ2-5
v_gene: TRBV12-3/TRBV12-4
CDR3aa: CASSFSGGAGETQYF
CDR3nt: TGTGCCAGCAGTTTTAGCGGGGGCGCGGGAGAGACCCAGTACTTC

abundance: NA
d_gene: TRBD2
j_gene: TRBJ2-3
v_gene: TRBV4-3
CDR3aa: CASSHYSGSTDTQYF
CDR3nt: TGCGCCAGCAGCCACTATAGCGGGAGCACAGATACGCAGTATTTT

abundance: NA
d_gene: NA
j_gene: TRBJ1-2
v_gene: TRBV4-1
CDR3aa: CASSQDPGAGYGYTF
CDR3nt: TGCGCCAGCAGCCAAGATCCGGGGGCTGGCTATGGCTACACCTTC

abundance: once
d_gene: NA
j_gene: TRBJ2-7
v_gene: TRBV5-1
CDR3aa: CAISPSDSLNPYEQYF
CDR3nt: TGCGCCATCAGCCCTTCCGACAGCCTGAACCCCTACGAGCAGTACTTC

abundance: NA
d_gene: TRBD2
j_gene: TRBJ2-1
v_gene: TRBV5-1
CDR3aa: CASSSYGAGGRNEQFF
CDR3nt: TGCGCCAGCAGCTCCTACGGAGCGGGGGGCCGCAATGAGCAGTTCTTC

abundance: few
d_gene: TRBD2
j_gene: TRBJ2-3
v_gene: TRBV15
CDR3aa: CATSRKAGGPTDTQYF
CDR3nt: TGTGCCACCAGCAGAAAAGCGGGAGGGCCCACAGATACGCAGTATTTT

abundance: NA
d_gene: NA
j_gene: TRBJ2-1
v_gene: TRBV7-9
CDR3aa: CASSLVPDGRNEQFF
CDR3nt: TGTGCCAGCAGCTTAGTCCCAGACGGGAGAAATGAGCAGTTCTTC

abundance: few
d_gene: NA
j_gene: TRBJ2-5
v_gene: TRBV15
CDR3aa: CATSSYRETQYF
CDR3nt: TGTGCCACCAGCAGTTATCGGGAGACCCAGTACTTC

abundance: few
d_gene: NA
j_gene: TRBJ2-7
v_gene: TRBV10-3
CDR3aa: CAIAETGHFYEQYF
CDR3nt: TGTGCCATCGCCGAGACAGGACATTTCTACGAGCAGTACTTC

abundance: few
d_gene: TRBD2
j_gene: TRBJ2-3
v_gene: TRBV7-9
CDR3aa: CASSLAGGLVTDTQYF
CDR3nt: TGTGCCAGCAGCTTGGCGGGGGGGCTGGTCACAGATACGCAGTATTTT

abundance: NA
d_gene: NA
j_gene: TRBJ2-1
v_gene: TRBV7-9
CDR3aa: CASSLAWGWGYNEQFF
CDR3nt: TGTGCCAGCAGCTTAGCTTGGGGATGGGGCTACAATGAGCAGTTCTTC

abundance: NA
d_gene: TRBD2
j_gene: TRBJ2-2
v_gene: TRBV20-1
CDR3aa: CSARFAGGRTGELFF
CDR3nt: TGCAGTGCTAGATTTGCGGGGGGCAGAACCGGGGAGCTGTTTTTT

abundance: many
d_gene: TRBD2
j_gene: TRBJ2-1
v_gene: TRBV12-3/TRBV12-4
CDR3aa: CASSRTSQSYNEQFF
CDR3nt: TGTGCCAGCAGTAGGACTAGCCAATCCTACAATGAGCAGTTCTTC

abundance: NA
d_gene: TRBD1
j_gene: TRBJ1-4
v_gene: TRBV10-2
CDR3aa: CASSGTGNEKLFF
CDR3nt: TGCGCCAGCAGCGGGACAGGGAATGAAAAACTGTTTTTT

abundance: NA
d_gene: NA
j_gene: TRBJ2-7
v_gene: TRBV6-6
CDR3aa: CASSPQGNYEQYF
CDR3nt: TGTGCCAGCAGTCCTCAGGGGAACTACGAGCAGTACTTC

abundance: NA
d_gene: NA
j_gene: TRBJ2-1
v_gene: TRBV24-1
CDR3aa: CATKAGQNYNEQFF
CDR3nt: TGTGCCACCAAGGCCGGACAGAACTACAATGAGCAGTTCTTC

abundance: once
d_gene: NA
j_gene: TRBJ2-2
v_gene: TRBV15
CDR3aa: CATSLRLTGELFF
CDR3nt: TGTGCCACCAGCCTTAGACTCACCGGGGAGCTGTTTTTT

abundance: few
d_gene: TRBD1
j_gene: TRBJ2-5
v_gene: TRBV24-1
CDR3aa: CATSDPRTGEETQYF
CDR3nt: TGTGCCACCAGTGATCCCCGGACAGGGGAAGAGACCCAGTACTTC

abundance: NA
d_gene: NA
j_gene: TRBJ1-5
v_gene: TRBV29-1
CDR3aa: CSVVLVEGNQPQHF
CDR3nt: TGCAGCGTTGTGTTGGTGGAGGGCAATCAGCCCCAGCATTTT

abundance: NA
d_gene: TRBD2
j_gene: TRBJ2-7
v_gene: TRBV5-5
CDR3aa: CASSLAPGLATQAYEQYF
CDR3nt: TGTGCCAGCAGCTTGGCCCCGGGACTAGCGACTCAGGCATACGAGCAGTACTTC

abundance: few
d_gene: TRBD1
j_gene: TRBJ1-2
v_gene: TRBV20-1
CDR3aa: CSATCTLPRDRSNYGYTF
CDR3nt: TGCAGTGCTACATGCACCCTGCCTAGGGACAGATCTAACTATGGCTACACCTTC

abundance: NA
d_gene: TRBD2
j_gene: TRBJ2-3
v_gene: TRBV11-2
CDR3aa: CASSLGGGSGTRTDTQYF
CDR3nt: TGTGCCAGCAGCTTAGGGGGGGGTAGCGGGACCCGCACAGATACGCAGTATTTT

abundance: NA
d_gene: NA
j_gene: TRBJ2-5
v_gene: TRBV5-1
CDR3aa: CASRGAGQETQYF
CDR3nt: TGCGCCAGCAGGGGGGCAGGACAAGAGACCCAGTACTTC

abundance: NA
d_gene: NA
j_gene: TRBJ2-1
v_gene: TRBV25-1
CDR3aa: CASSESLRDQWVNEQFF
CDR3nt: TGTGCCAGCAGTGAATCCCTCAGGGACCAGTGGGTCAATGAGCAGTTCTTC